This T cell receptor (beta chain) was sequenced for a study of cytomegalovirus exposure and HLA in healthy donors. With 60 Vbeta and 13 Jbeta primers, the PCR was carried out. Assay: immunoSEQ multiplex PCR; the TCRdb copy retains only in-frame clones and omits some. Of about 130,000 clones listed, roughly two thirds were seen once; the top ten hold roughly 1.6%. CDR3 size: 16 residues. V lost 0 bases and J lost 4, with 15 bases in between. CDR1 and CDR2 (germline): WNHNN, SYGVQD (reference sequence). This TCR was recovered from a man in his thirties or forties in good health and CMV-seropositive. Sequences were obtained from PBMCs. This chain joins TRBV10-1 and TRBJ1-2; weak D call: TRBD1 (6 bases). The CDR3 sequence is CASSESLKRQVYGYTF. CDR3 in DNA: TGCGCCAGCAGTGAGTCGCTCAAAAGACAGGTCTATGGCTACACCTTC.